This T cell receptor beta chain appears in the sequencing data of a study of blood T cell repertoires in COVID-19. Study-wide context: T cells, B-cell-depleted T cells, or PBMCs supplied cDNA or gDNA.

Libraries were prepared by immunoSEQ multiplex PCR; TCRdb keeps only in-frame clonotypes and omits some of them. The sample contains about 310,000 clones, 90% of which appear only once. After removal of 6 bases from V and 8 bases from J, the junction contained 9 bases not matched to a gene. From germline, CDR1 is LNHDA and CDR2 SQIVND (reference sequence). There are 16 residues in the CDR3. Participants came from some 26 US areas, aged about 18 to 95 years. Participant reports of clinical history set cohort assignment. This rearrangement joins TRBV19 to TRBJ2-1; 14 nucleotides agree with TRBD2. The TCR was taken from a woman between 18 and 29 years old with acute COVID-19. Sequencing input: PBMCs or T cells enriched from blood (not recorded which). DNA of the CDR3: TGTGCCAGTAGCCCGACTAGCGGGAGGGCCGGGGATGAGCAGTTCTTC. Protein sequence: CASSPTSGRAGDEQFF.